This entry is about one T cell receptor beta chain. Germline CDR1 is LNHDA and CDR2 is SQIVND (reference sequence). The V end was cut by 6 bases, the J end by 0 bases, with 8 bases between. The CDR3 runs to 14 residues. This sample was included in a study of blood T cell repertoires in COVID-19. At the level of the study: The United States, Italy and Spain supplied acute and convalescent COVID-19 samples. T cells, B-cell-depleted T cells, or PBMCs supplied cDNA or gDNA.

Original processing notes: By means of reference gene primer amplification, nucleated cell counts were estimated. Here immunoSEQ multiplex PCR was the method, and the copy in TCRdb shows in-frame clones only, minus some. V and J calls and clone size are as listed in that table; D and trimming were resolved from the DNA. The repertoire holds some 150,000 clones, with around 86% as singletons. Source material: peripheral blood. The clonotype originates from a woman aged 80 or over with acute or convalescent COVID-19. This rearrangement joins TRBV19 to TRBJ1-4; perhaps TRBD1 as D (5 bases). The CDR3 protein is CASRGAATNEKLFF. The CDR3 nucleotides read TGTGCCAGTAGAGGGGCTGCAACTAATGAAAAACTGTTTTTT.